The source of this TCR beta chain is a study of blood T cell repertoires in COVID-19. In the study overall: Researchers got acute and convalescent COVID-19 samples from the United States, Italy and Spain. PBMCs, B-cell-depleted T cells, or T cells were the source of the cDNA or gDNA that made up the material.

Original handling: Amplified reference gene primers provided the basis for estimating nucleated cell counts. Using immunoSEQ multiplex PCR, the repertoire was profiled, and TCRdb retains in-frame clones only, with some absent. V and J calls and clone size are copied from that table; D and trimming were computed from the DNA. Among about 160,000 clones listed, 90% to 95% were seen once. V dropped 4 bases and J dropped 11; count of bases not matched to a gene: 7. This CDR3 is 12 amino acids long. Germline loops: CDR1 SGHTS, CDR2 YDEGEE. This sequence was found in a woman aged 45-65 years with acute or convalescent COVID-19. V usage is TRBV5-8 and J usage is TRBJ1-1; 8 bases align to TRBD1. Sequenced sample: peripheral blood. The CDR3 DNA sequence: TGTGCCAGCAGCAACGCGGACAGGGCCGCTTTCTTT. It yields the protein CASSNADRAAFF.